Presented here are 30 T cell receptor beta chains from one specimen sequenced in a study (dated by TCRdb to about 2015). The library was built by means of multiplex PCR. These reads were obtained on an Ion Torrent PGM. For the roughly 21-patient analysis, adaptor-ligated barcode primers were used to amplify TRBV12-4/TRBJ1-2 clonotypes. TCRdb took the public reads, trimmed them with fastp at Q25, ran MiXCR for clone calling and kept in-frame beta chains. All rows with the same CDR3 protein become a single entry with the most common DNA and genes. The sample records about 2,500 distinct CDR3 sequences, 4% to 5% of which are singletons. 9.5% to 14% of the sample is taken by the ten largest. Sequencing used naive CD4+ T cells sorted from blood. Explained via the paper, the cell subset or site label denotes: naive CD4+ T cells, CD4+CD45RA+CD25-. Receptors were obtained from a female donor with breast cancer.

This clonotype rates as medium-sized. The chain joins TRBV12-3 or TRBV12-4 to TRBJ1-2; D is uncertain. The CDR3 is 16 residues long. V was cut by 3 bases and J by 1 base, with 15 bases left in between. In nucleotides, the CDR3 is TGTGCCAGCAGTTTGGTCGGAAACAGCGGTAACTATGGCTACACCTTC. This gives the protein CASSLVGNSGNYGYTF.

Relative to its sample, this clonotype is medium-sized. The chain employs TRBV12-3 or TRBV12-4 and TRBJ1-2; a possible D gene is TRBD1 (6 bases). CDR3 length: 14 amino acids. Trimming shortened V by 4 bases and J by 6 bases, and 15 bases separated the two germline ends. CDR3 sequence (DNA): TGTGCCAGCAGTTCCCTCGACAGGCTCCATGGCTACACCTTC. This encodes CASSSLDRLHGYTF.

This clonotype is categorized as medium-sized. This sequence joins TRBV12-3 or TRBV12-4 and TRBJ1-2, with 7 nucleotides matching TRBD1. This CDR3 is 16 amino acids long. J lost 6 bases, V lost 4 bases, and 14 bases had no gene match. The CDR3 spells CASSSALDGTVNGYTF. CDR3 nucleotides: TGTGCCAGCAGTTCCGCCTTAGACGGGACAGTCAATGGCTACACCTTC.

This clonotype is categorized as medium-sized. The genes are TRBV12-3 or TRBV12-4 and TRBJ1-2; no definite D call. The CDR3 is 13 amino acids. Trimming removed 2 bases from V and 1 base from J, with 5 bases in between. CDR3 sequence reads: CASSLRSNYGYTF. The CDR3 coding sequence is TGTGCCAGCAGTTTAAGGAGTAACTATGGCTACACCTTC.

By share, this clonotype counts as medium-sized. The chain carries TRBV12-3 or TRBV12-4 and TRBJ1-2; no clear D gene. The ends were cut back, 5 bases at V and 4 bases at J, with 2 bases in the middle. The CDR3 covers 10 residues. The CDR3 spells CASSLYGYTF. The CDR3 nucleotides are TGTGCCAGCAGTCTCTATGGCTACACCTTC.

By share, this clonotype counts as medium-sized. The CDR3 nucleotides read TGTGCCAGCACCCTCCAGGGCAGGGGAGACTATGGCTACACCTTC. The encoded protein is CASTLQGRGDYGYTF. The chain couples TRBV12-3 or TRBV12-4 to TRBJ1-2, with D possibly being TRBD1 (6 bases). The length of the CDR3 is 15 residues. V was trimmed by 7 bases and J by 3 bases, leaving 18 bases between them.

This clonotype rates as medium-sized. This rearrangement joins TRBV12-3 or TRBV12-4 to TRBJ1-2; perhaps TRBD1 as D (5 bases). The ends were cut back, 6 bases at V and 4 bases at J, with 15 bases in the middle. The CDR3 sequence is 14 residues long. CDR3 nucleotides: TGTGCCAGCAGGCGCGTCGGGACCTCCTATGGCTACACCTTC. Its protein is CASRRVGTSYGYTF.

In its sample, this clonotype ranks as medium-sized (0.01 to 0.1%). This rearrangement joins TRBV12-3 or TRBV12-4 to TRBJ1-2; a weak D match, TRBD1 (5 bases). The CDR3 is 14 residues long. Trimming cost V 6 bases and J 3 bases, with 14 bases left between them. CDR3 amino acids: CASSLSDSYYGYTF. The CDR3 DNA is TGTGCCAGCAGCCTATCCGACAGTTACTATGGCTACACCTTC.

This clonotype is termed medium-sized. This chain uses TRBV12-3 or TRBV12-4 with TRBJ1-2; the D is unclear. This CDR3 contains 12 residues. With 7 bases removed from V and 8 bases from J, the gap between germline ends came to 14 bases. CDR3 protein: CASTRGGEGYTF. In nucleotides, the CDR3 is TGTGCCAGCACCCGCGGTGGGGAGGGCTACACCTTC.

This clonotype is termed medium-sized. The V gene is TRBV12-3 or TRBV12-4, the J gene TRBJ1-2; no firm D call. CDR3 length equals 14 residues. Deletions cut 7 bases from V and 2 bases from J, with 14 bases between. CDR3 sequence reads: CASMGKGSNYGYTF. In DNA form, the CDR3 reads TGTGCCAGCATGGGCAAAGGCTCAAACTATGGCTACACCTTC.

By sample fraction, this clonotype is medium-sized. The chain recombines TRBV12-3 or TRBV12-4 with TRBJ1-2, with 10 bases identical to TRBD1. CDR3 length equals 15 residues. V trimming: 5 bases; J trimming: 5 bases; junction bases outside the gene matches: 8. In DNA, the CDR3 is TGTGCCAGCAGTCGGGGACAGGGGAGAGGTTATGGCTACACCTTC. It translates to CASSRGQGRGYGYTF.

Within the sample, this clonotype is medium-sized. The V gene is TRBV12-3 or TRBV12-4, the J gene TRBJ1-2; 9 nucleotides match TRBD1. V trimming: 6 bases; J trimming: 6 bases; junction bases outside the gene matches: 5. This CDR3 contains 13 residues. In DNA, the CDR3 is TGTGCCAGCAGAGGGACAGGGTTTGATGGCTACACCTTC. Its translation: CASRGTGFDGYTF.

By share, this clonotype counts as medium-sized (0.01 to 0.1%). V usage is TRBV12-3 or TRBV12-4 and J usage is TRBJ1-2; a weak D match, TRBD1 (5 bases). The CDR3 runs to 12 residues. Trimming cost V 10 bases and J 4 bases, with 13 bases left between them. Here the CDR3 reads CATSGGTYGYTF. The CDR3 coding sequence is TGTGCCACATCGGGCGGGACCTATGGCTACACCTTC.

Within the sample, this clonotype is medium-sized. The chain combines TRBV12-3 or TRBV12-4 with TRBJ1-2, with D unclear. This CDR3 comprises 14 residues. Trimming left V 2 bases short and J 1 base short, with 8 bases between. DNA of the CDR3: TGTGCCAGCAGTTTAAATCCCATTAACTATGGCTACACCTTC. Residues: CASSLNPINYGYTF.

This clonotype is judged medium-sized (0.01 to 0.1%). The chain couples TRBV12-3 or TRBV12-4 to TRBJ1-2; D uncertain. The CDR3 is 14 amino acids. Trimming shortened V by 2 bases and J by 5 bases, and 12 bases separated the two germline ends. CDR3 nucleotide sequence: TGTGCCAGCAGTTTACTGGCGGGGAGTTATGGCTACACCTTC. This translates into CASSLLAGSYGYTF.

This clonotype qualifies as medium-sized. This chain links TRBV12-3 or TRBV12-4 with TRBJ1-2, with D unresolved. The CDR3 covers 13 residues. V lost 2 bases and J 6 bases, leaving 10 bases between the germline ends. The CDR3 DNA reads TGTGCCAGCAGTTTATGGGTTGAGGATGGCTACACCTTC. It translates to CASSLWVEDGYTF.

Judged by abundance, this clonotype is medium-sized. The CDR3 region is CASSLSDSYGYTF. CDR3 DNA: TGTGCCAGCAGTTTATCCGACAGCTATGGCTACACCTTC. V gene TRBV12-3 or TRBV12-4 combines with J gene TRBJ1-2, with D perhaps TRBD1 (5 bases). V gave up 2 bases and J gave up 4 bases, with 8 bases separating them. CDR3 size: 13 residues.

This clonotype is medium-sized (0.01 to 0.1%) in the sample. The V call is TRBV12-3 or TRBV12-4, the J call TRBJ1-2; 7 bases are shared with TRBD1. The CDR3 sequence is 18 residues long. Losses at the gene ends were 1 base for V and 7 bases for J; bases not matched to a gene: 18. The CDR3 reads CASSLGPSVTGTLGGYTF. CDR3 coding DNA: TGTGCCAGCAGTTTAGGCCCCTCCGTGACAGGGACTTTAGGTGGCTACACCTTC.

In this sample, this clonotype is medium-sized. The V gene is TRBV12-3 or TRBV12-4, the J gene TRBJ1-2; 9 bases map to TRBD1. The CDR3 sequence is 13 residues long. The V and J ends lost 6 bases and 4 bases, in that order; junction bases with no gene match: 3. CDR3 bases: TGTGCCAGCAGCGGGGACAGGGTCTATGGCTACACCTTC. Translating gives CASSGDRVYGYTF.

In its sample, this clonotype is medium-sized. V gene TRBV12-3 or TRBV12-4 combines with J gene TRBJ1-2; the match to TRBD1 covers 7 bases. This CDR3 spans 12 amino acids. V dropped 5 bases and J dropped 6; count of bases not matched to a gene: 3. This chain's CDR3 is CASSLDRDGYTF. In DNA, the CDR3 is TGTGCCAGCAGTCTCGACAGGGATGGCTACACCTTC.

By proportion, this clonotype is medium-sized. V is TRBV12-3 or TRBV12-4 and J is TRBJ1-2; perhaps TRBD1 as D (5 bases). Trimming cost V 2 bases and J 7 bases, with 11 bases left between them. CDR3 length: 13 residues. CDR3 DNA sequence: TGTGCCAGCAGTTTATCCAGGGTCTCTGGCTACACCTTC. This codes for CASSLSRVSGYTF.

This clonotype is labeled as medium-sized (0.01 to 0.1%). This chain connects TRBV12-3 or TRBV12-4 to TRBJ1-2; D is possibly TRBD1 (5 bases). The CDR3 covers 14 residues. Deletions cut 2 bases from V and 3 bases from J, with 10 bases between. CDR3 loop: CASSLQPTDYGYTF. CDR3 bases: TGTGCCAGCAGTTTACAGCCGACAGACTATGGCTACACCTTC.

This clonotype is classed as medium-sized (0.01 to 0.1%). The CDR3 sequence is CASSNDRANYGYTF. CDR3 in DNA: TGTGCCAGCAGTAACGACAGGGCTAACTATGGCTACACCTTC. The rearrangement links TRBV12-3 or TRBV12-4 to TRBJ1-2; TRBD1 aligns across 7 bases. With 5 bases clipped from V and 0 bases from J, the junction kept 3 bases outside the gene matches. The CDR3 runs 14 residues.

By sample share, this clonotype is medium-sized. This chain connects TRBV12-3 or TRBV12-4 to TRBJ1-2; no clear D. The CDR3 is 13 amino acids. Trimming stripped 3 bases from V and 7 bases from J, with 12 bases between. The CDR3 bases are TGTGCCAGCAGTTTGGTGGGAATCGGTGGCTACACCTTC. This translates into CASSLVGIGGYTF.

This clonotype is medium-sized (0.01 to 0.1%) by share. CDR3 nucleotide sequence: TGTGCCAGCACCAAAGTCCCCTATGGCTACACCTTC. It encodes CASTKVPYGYTF. The V call is TRBV12-3 or TRBV12-4, the J call TRBJ1-2, with D uncertain. The V end lost 7 bases, the J end lost 4 bases, and 10 bases lay between the germline ends. The CDR3 loop spans 12 amino acids.

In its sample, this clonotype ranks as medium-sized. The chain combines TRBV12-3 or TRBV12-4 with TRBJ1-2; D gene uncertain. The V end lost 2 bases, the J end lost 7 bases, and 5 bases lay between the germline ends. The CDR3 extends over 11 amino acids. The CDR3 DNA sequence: TGTGCCAGCAGTTTACAGTTTGGCTACACCTTC. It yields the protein CASSLQFGYTF.

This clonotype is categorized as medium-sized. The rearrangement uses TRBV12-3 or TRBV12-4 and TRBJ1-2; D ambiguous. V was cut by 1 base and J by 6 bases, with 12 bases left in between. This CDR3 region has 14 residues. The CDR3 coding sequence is TGTGCCAGCAGTTTAGGGCAGGACTCGGATGGCTACACCTTC. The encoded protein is CASSLGQDSDGYTF.

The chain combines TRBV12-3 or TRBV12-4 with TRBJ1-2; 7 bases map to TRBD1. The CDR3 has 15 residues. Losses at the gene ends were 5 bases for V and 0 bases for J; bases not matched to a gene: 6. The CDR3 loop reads CASSLNRGTNYGYTF. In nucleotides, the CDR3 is TGTGCCAGCAGTCTCAACAGGGGCACTAACTATGGCTACACCTTC.

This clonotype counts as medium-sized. The chain's CDR3 is CASSLGAANYGYTF. As DNA, the CDR3 is TGTGCCAGCAGTTTAGGCGCGGCTAACTATGGCTACACCTTC. This chain joins TRBV12-3 or TRBV12-4 and TRBJ1-2; no clear D gene. Between the trimmed V and J ends, which lost 1 base and 0 bases, there was a span of 6 bases. This CDR3 region has 14 residues.

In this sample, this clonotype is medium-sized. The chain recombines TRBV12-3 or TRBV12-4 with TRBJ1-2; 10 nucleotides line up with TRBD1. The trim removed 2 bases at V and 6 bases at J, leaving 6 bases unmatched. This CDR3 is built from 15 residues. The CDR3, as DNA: TGTGCCAGCAGTTTACGGGGACAGGGGATCAATGGCTACACCTTC. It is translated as CASSLRGQGINGYTF.